The rows below give T cell receptor beta chains drawn from one sample of a study of blood T cells in healthy people across ages. MiXCR was run by TCRdb on the 5' RACE reads, yielding one entry per CDR3 protein. The repertoire has more than 800,000 distinct CDR3 sequences, 40% to 50% of them found once; the top ten carry approximately 17%. Material: blood. The source of these receptors is a woman aged 55-70 years in good health. The CDR3 runs from the conserved cysteine through the conserved F or W. The D gene is left open where the match is weak. Clone sizes are given selectively: once, few, many, or a class where the clone is expanded.

J: TRBJ1-2
D: NA
V: TRBV7-9
size: few
CDR3: CASSGRADRLYGYTF
DNA: TGTGCCAGCAGCGGACGTGCGGACCGGCTATATGGCTACACCTTC

J: TRBJ2-1
D: TRBD2
V: TRBV6-1
size: NA
CDR3: CASSAGGSLGEQFF
DNA: TGTGCCAGCAGTGCAGGCGGGAGCCTCGGTGAGCAGTTCTTC

J: TRBJ2-3
D: NA
V: TRBV6-2/TRBV6-3
size: few
CDR3: CASSSIRDKPRDTQYF
DNA: TGTGCCAGCAGTTCTATACGGGACAAACCCAGAGATACGCAGTATTTT

J: TRBJ1-1
D: NA
V: TRBV20-1
size: once
CDR3: CSALGANAEAFF
DNA: TGCAGTGCTTTGGGCGCAAACGCTGAAGCTTTCTTT

J: TRBJ1-5
D: TRBD1
V: TRBV10-3
size: NA
CDR3: CAISEAGTGSQPQHF
DNA: TGTGCCATCAGTGAGGCCGGGACAGGGTCTCAGCCCCAGCATTTT

J: TRBJ1-1
D: NA
V: TRBV10-3
size: NA
CDR3: CAIRKVTIPMNTEAFF
DNA: TGTGCCATCAGGAAGGTAACGATTCCAATGAACACTGAAGCTTTCTTT

J: TRBJ2-7
D: TRBD1
V: TRBV4-2
size: NA
CDR3: CASSQDLDRAVHEQYF
DNA: TGTGCCAGCAGCCAAGATTTAGACAGGGCAGTCCACGAGCAGTACTTC

J: TRBJ2-1
D: TRBD2
V: TRBV28
size: NA
CDR3: CASSFRGGRNNEQFF
DNA: TGTGCCAGCAGTTTCCGCGGGGGGAGAAACAATGAGCAGTTCTTC

J: TRBJ2-7
D: NA
V: TRBV21-1
size: NA
CDR3: CASSNLPASRGTTYREQYF
DNA: TGTGCCAGCAGCAACTTACCCGCTTCTCGAGGGACTACCTATCGGGAGCAGTACTTC

J: TRBJ1-5
D: NA
V: TRBV10-3
size: NA
CDR3: CAISEDRSNQPQHF
DNA: TGTGCCATCAGTGAGGACAGGAGCAATCAGCCCCAGCATTTT

J: TRBJ2-3
D: TRBD1
V: TRBV2
size: few
CDR3: CASSDDRGGLHTQYF
DNA: TGTGCCAGCAGCGATGACAGGGGGGGCCTTCATACGCAGTATTTT

J: TRBJ2-5
D: TRBD1
V: TRBV15
size: NA
CDR3: CATSSEGTGKETQYF
DNA: TGTGCCACCAGCAGCGAAGGGACAGGGAAAGAGACCCAGTACTTC

J: TRBJ2-3
D: TRBD2
V: TRBV30
size: few
CDR3: CAWSLGGTTSTDTQYF
DNA: TGTGCCTGGAGTCTTGGAGGGACTACTAGCACAGATACGCAGTATTTT

J: TRBJ2-7
D: NA
V: TRBV20-1
size: few
CDR3: CSAAGTVPYEQYF
DNA: TGCAGTGCTGCAGGGACGGTTCCCTACGAGCAGTACTTC

J: TRBJ1-3
D: NA
V: TRBV6-1
size: NA
CDR3: CASTLGGSGNTIYF
DNA: TGTGCCAGCACCCTCGGTGGCTCTGGAAACACCATATATTTT

J: TRBJ2-2
D: NA
V: TRBV7-9
size: NA
CDR3: CASSVVSYTGELFF
DNA: TGTGCCAGCAGCGTAGTATCTTACACCGGGGAGCTGTTTTTT

J: TRBJ2-1
D: NA
V: TRBV18
size: NA
CDR3: CASSPPEQINEQFF
DNA: TGTGCCAGCTCACCACCGGAGCAGATTAATGAGCAGTTCTTC

J: TRBJ2-1
D: TRBD2
V: TRBV7-6
size: NA
CDR3: CASSPVWREYGYNEQFF
DNA: TGTGCCAGCAGCCCGGTCTGGCGGGAGTACGGCTACAATGAGCAGTTCTTC

J: TRBJ2-3
D: NA
V: TRBV4-1
size: many
CDR3: CASSQGLSDTQYF
DNA: TGCGCCAGCAGCCAAGGACTATCAGATACGCAGTATTTT

J: TRBJ2-5
D: NA
V: TRBV2
size: NA
CDR3: CASSEAQIFGNEQYF
DNA: TGTGCCAGCAGCGAAGCGCAAATATTCGGGAATGAGCAGTACTTC

J: TRBJ2-1
D: TRBD2
V: TRBV5-1
size: NA
CDR3: CASSFGLAGDSSYNEQFF
DNA: TGCGCCAGCAGCTTTGGCCTAGCGGGGGATAGCTCCTACAATGAGCAGTTCTTC

J: TRBJ2-5
D: TRBD1
V: TRBV7-6
size: few
CDR3: CASSVGTGIQETQYF
DNA: TGTGCCAGCAGCGTCGGGACAGGGATCCAAGAGACCCAGTACTTC

J: TRBJ2-6
D: NA
V: TRBV7-6
size: few
CDR3: CASSFPGRVGANVLTF
DNA: TGTGCCAGCAGCTTCCCGGGCCGAGTTGGGGCCAACGTCCTGACTTTC

J: TRBJ2-1
D: TRBD1
V: TRBV5-1
size: few
CDR3: CASSPERTGLGNEQFF
DNA: TGCGCCAGCAGCCCGGAAAGGACAGGTCTCGGCAATGAGCAGTTCTTC

J: TRBJ1-1
D: NA
V: TRBV6-1
size: NA
CDR3: CASSEVFRKPEAFF
DNA: TGTGCCAGCAGTGAAGTCTTTCGAAAGCCTGAAGCTTTCTTT

J: TRBJ2-1
D: NA
V: TRBV20-1
size: NA
CDR3: CSADTGTTSYNEQFF
DNA: TGCAGTGCTGACACCGGGACCACTTCCTACAATGAGCAGTTCTTC

J: TRBJ2-1
D: NA
V: TRBV5-1
size: NA
CDR3: CASSLPQYNEQFF
DNA: TGCGCCAGCAGCTTGCCCCAATACAATGAGCAGTTCTTC

J: TRBJ2-1
D: NA
V: TRBV11-2
size: NA
CDR3: CASSVGSRVNEQFF
DNA: TGTGCCAGCAGCGTAGGTTCCAGAGTCAATGAGCAGTTCTTC

J: TRBJ2-1
D: NA
V: TRBV13
size: few
CDR3: CASSSYDRYNEQFF
DNA: TGTGCCAGCAGCTCATATGACAGATACAATGAGCAGTTCTTC

J: TRBJ2-2
D: TRBD1
V: TRBV6-5
size: NA
CDR3: CASTRPDRVVTGELFF
DNA: TGTGCCAGCACTCGTCCGGACAGGGTTGTTACCGGGGAGCTGTTTTTT

J: TRBJ2-1
D: NA
V: TRBV3-1
size: NA
CDR3: CASSQEREKQFF
DNA: TGTGCCAGCAGCCAAGAACGGGAGAAGCAGTTCTTC

J: TRBJ2-5
D: NA
V: TRBV20-1
size: NA
CDR3: CSARDQEKETQYF
DNA: TGCAGTGCTAGAGATCAGGAAAAAGAGACCCAGTACTTC

J: TRBJ2-5
D: NA
V: TRBV27
size: NA
CDR3: CASRPQGTYNEQYF
DNA: TGTGCCAGCAGGCCACAGGGAACGTACAATGAGCAGTACTTC

J: TRBJ2-7
D: NA
V: TRBV20-1
size: NA
CDR3: CSARDWGTVSYNEQYF
DNA: TGCAGTGCTAGAGATTGGGGGACTGTCTCCTACAATGAGCAGTACTTC

J: TRBJ1-1
D: NA
V: TRBV9
size: NA
CDR3: CASSSYGGRNTEAFF
DNA: TGTGCCAGCAGCTCCTACGGCGGCCGGAACACTGAAGCTTTCTTT

J: TRBJ1-1
D: NA
V: TRBV7-6
size: few
CDR3: CASSLSSGLQAFF
DNA: TGTGCCAGCAGCCTGAGTTCAGGGCTACAAGCTTTCTTT

J: TRBJ1-2
D: TRBD1
V: TRBV29-1
size: NA
CDR3: CSAGQGNYGYTF
DNA: TGCAGCGCCGGACAGGGAAACTATGGCTACACCTTC

J: TRBJ2-5
D: NA
V: TRBV7-2
size: NA
CDR3: CASSPGTPFGETQYF
DNA: TGTGCCAGCAGCCCCGGGACACCGTTTGGAGAGACCCAGTACTTC

J: TRBJ2-1
D: TRBD1
V: TRBV7-3
size: NA
CDR3: CASSEGQAGYNEQFF
DNA: TGTGCCAGCAGCGAGGGACAGGCGGGCTACAATGAGCAGTTCTTC

J: TRBJ1-6
D: NA
V: TRBV13
size: few
CDR3: CASSQGFYNSPLHF
DNA: TGTGCCAGCTCTCAGGGTTTTTATAATTCACCCCTCCACTTT

J: TRBJ2-1
D: TRBD1
V: TRBV13
size: NA
CDR3: CASSTSDRGAYNEQFF
DNA: TGTGCCAGCAGCACCTCTGACAGGGGGGCCTACAATGAGCAGTTCTTC

J: TRBJ2-6
D: NA
V: TRBV3-1
size: NA
CDR3: CASSQGRYSGANVLTF
DNA: TGTGCCAGCAGCCAAGGACGGTATTCTGGGGCCAACGTCCTGACTTTC

J: TRBJ1-1
D: TRBD1
V: TRBV2
size: NA
CDR3: CASSEGQMNTEAFF
DNA: TGTGCCAGCAGTGAGGGACAGATGAACACTGAAGCTTTCTTT

J: TRBJ2-1
D: TRBD1
V: TRBV24-1
size: once
CDR3: CATSDFDRGPKNEQFF
DNA: TGTGCCACCAGTGATTTCGACAGGGGGCCTAAAAATGAGCAGTTCTTC

J: TRBJ2-3
D: NA
V: TRBV24-1
size: few
CDR3: CATSDSKWTGTDTQYF
DNA: TGTGCCACCAGTGATTCCAAATGGACAGGCACAGATACGCAGTATTTT

J: TRBJ2-5
D: TRBD1
V: TRBV7-7
size: few
CDR3: CASSLAGTGEETQYF
DNA: TGTGCCAGCAGCTTAGCGGGGACAGGCGAAGAGACCCAGTACTTC

J: TRBJ2-1
D: NA
V: TRBV11-2
size: NA
CDR3: CASSLDLPRDEQFF
DNA: TGTGCCAGCAGCTTAGATCTCCCTCGGGATGAGCAGTTCTTC